This T cell receptor (beta chain) was identified in a study of shared clonotypes between healthy human individuals. Germline assignment: CDR1 SGHRS and CDR2 YFSETQ. V gave up 2 bases and J gave up 7 bases; unmatched junction bases: 6. There are 14 residues in the CDR3. Only CD45RO-negative cells positively selected for CCR7 counted as naive CD8 cells, so terminally differentiated effector memory CD45RA+ cells were excluded. Profiling relied on immunoSEQ multiplex PCR, and the TCRdb table lists in-frame clones only, not all of them. The top ten hold 0.85% to 1.3% of the sample, which has roughly 2 million clones, approximately 94% seen once.

The rearrangement uses TRBV5-1 and TRBJ2-1, with TRBD1 matching over 7 bases. Sequenced material: naive CD8+ T cells sorted from blood. This receptor was obtained from a man aged 18-30 years in good health. The CDR3 bases are TGCGCCAGCAGCTTCGTGGGGACAGAGAATGAGCAGTTCTTC. This codes for CASSFVGTENEQFF.